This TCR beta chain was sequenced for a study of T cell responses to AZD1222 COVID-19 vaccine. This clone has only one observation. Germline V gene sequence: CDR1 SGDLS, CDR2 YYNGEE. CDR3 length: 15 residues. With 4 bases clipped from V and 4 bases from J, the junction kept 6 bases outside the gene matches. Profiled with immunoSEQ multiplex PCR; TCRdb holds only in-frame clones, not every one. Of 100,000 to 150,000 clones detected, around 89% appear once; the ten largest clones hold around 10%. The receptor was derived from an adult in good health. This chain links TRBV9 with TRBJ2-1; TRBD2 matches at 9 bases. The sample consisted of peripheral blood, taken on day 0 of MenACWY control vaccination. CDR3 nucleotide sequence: TGTGCCAGCAGCATCAGACTAGCGGAATACAATGAGCAGTTCTTC. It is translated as CASSIRLAEYNEQFF. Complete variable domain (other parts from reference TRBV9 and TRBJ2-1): DSGVTQTPKHLITATGQRVTLRCSPRSGDLSVYWYQQSLDQGLQFLIQYYNGEERAKGNILERFSAQQFPDLHSELNLSSLELGDSALYFCASSIRLAEYNEQFFGPGTRLTVL.